This T cell receptor (beta chain) was sequenced for a study of CD8 T cells in Susac syndrome. The authors reverse transcribed about 0.5 to 1 ug RNA with random hexamers. By means of immunoSEQ multiplex PCR, TCR beta CDR3 spanning 54 Vbeta and 13 Jbeta underwent amplification. TCRdb recomputed calls from the immunoSEQ multiplex PCR reads with MiXCR, one row per CDR3 protein. This sample has about 300,000 distinct CDR3 sequences, with over 75% found just once. Germline values: CDR1 SGHRS, CDR2 YFSETQ. V lost 3 bases and J 2 bases, leaving 24 bases between the germline ends. This CDR3 is 19 amino acids long.

V is TRBV5-1 and J is TRBJ2-1; D is perhaps TRBD2 (6 bases). The clonotype originates from a human donor with multiple sclerosis. Material for sequencing was CD8+ T cells from PBMCs. CDR3 sequence: CASSWGQLAFEQPYNEQFF. CDR3 bases: TGCGCCAGCAGCTGGGGTCAACTAGCCTTCGAACAGCCCTACAATGAGCAGTTCTTC.